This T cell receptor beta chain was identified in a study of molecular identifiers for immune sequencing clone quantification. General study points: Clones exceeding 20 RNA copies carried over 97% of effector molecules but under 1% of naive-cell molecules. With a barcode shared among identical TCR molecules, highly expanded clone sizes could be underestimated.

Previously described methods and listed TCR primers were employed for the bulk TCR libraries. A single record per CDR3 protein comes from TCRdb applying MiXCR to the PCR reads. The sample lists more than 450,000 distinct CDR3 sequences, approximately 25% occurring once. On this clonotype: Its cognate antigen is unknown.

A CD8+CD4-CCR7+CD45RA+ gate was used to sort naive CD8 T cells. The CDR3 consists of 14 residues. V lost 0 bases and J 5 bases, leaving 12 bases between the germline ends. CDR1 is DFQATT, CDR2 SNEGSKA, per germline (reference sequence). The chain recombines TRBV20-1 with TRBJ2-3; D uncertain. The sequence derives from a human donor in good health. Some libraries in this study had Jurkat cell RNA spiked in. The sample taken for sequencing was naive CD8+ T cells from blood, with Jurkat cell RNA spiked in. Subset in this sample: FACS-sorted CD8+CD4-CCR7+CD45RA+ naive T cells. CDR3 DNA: TGCAGTGCTAGAGATCGATTAGCCATAGATACGCAGTATTTT. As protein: CSARDRLAIDTQYF.